Following are 21 T cell receptor beta chains from one sample sequenced in a study of control samples from healthy donors and cancer patients. TCRdb's table, derived via immunoSEQ multiplex PCR, lists solely in-frame clones and lacks some. The sample lists some 110,000 clones, 88% seen once, with 2% to 3% in the top ten. The specimen sequenced was blood. These receptors were collected from a woman between 65 and 79 years old in good health.

The table lists this clone with a few counts. The rearrangement links TRBV7-9 to TRBJ2-1; 10 nucleotides agree with TRBD2. Germline assignment: CDR1 SEHNR and CDR2 FQNEAQ (reference sequence). The V gene end was trimmed by 2 bases and the J gene end by 5 bases; junction bases not matched to a gene: 9. The CDR3 length is 17 residues. The CDR3 is CASSLTWGTSDHNEQFF. The CDR3 bases are TGTGCCAGCAGCTTAACGTGGGGGACTAGCGACCACAATGAGCAGTTCTTC.

The CDR3 DNA reads as TGTGCCAGCAGTTATTGGACAGGGGCGTCCTACGAGCAGTACTTC. This gives the protein CASSYWTGASYEQYF. This chain connects TRBV6-6 to TRBJ2-7, with 9 positions matching TRBD1. The CDR3 sequence is 15 residues long. Germline lookup yields CDR1 MNHNY and CDR2 SVGAGI (reference sequence). Unmatched junction bases numbered 4, after V lost 3 bases and J lost 1 base.

The chain employs TRBV2 and TRBJ1-2; D unresolved. Germline V CDR1 and CDR2: SNHLY, FYNNEI. Trimming pared 0 bases from V and 8 bases from J, leaving 13 bases between. The length of the CDR3 is 14 residues. The CDR3 region is CASSEARRLGGYTF. The CDR3, as DNA: TGTGCCAGCAGTGAAGCGCGGAGGCTGGGCGGCTACACCTTC.

The chain couples TRBV10-2 to TRBJ2-7; D possibly corresponds to TRBD2 (5 bases). This CDR3 is built from 14 residues. Germline V CDR1 and CDR2: WSHSY, SAAADI. V was cut by 2 bases and J by 0 bases, with 8 bases left in between. CDR3 protein: CASSELGSSYEQYF. CDR3 in DNA: TGCGCCAGCAGTGAGCTGGGGAGCTCCTACGAGCAGTACTTC.

J is TRBJ2-3 and V is TRBV7-6, with D unresolved. This CDR3 contains 15 residues. V was trimmed by 2 bases and J by 0 bases, leaving 9 bases between them. Germline loops: CDR1 SGHVS, CDR2 FNYEAQ. The CDR3 sequence is CASSLIGGSTDTQYF. The DNA for the CDR3 is TGTGCCAGCAGCTTAATCGGTGGTAGCACAGATACGCAGTATTTT.

This chain joins TRBV10-3 and TRBJ1-1; 9 bases fit TRBD1. CDR3 length equals 14 residues. Germline assignment: CDR1 ENHRY and CDR2 SYGVKD. With V trimmed by 6 bases and J by 1 base, 3 bases remained unmatched. CDR3 in DNA: TGTGCCATCAGCCTGGGACAGGGGAACACTGAAGCTTTCTTT. Protein sequence: CAISLGQGNTEAFF.

V is TRBV7-2 and J is TRBJ1-2; D is possibly TRBD1 (5 bases). V was trimmed by 5 bases and J by 8 bases, leaving 24 bases between them. The germline V gene encodes CDR1 SGHTA and CDR2 FQGNSA. The CDR3 has 16 residues. CDR3 in amino acids: CASSPGTDQASRGYTF. CDR3 coding DNA: TGTGCCAGCAGCCCCGGGACCGATCAGGCATCGAGGGGCTACACCTTC.

This chain uses TRBV6-5 with TRBJ2-7, with 8 nucleotides matching TRBD1. This CDR3 is built from 14 residues. Germline CDR1 and CDR2: MNHEY and SVGAGI. V trimming: 5 bases; J trimming: 6 bases; junction bases outside the gene matches: 9. The CDR3 DNA reads as TGTGCCAGCAGTCCCTTGACAGGGGTTATCGAGCAGTACTTC. Residues: CASSPLTGVIEQYF.

The rearrangement uses TRBV2 and TRBJ1-2; a possible D gene is TRBD1 (6 bases). CDR1 and CDR2 (germline): SNHLY, FYNNEI. CDR3 length equals 18 residues. Trimming removed 2 bases from V and 4 bases from J, with 23 bases in between. For the CDR3, the DNA is TGTGCCAGCAGTGAACCAAAAAAGGGGGTACTGTTTAGCTATGGCTACACCTTC. Residues: CASSEPKKGVLFSYGYTF.

The chain is built from TRBV4-1 and TRBJ1-1; D gene unclear. CDR3 length: 13 residues. CDR1 is MGHRA and CDR2 is YSYEKL in the germline V gene. V was clipped by 2 bases and J by 1 base, with 5 bases between them. The CDR3 protein is CASSQRQNTEAFF. CDR3 coding DNA: TGCGCCAGCAGCCAACGCCAGAACACTGAAGCTTTCTTT.

The chain employs TRBV5-6 and TRBJ1-6; 7 positions agree with TRBD1. The ends lost 3 bases at V and 9 bases at J; junction bases unmatched: 9. There are 15 residues in the CDR3. CDR1 SGHDT and CDR2 YYEEEE come from the germline V gene. CDR3 in amino acids: CASSSLTGLGSPLHF. The CDR3 DNA sequence: TGTGCCAGCAGCTCCCTGACAGGGCTCGGTTCACCCCTCCACTTT.

The table lists this clone with a count of one. The V call is TRBV5-1, the J call TRBJ2-1; weak D call: TRBD2 (6 bases). V lost 8 bases and J 7 bases, leaving 16 bases between the germline ends. Germline lookup yields CDR1 SGHRS and CDR2 YFSETQ. The CDR3 is 13 amino acids. CDR3: CASRLGPENEQFF. CDR3 in DNA: TGCGCCAGTCGACTAGGCCCGGAAAATGAGCAGTTCTTC.

The chain links TRBV29-1 to TRBJ1-2; D call uncertain. Germline CDR1 and CDR2: SQVTM and ANQGSEA. The CDR3 is 13 residues long. Trimming took 2 bases from V and 4 from J, leaving 11 bases between them. The chain's CDR3 is CSVEPLMSYGYTF. The CDR3 bases are TGCAGCGTTGAACCGCTAATGAGCTATGGCTACACCTTC.

The chain is built from TRBV11-2 and TRBJ1-1; maybe TRBD1 (6 bases). Between the trimmed V and J ends, which lost 1 base and 5 bases, there was a span of 14 bases. Germline assignment: CDR1 SGHAT and CDR2 FQNNGV. This CDR3 has 15 amino acids. The CDR3 DNA is TGTGCCAGCAGCTTAGTTGGGGGGGCAGGAACTGAAGCTTTCTTT. Amino acids: CASSLVGGAGTEAFF. The full variable domain, with the rest looked up from reference TRBV11-2 and TRBJ1-1, is EAGVAQSPRYKIIEKRQSVAFWCNPISGHATLYWYQQILGQGPKLLIQFQNNGVVDDSQLPKDRFSAERLKGVDSTLKIQPAKLEDSAVYLCASSLVGGAGTEAFFGQGTRLTVV.

The CDR3 reads CASSDSPLVGGRTEAFF. The CDR3 DNA reads TGTGCCAGCAGTGACTCCCCCCTTGTGGGGGGCAGGACTGAAGCTTTCTTT. The J gene is TRBJ1-1, the V gene TRBV6-4; maybe TRBD1 (6 bases). Trimming removed 0 bases at V and 5 bases at J, with 19 bases between. The CDR3 extends over 17 amino acids. The germline CDR1 and CDR2 sequences are MRHNA and SNTAGT.

This rearrangement joins TRBV3-1 (or the pseudogene TRBV3-2) to TRBJ2-5; 8 bases are a match to TRBD2. The trim removed 1 base at V and 4 bases at J, leaving 8 bases unmatched. This CDR3 is built from 16 residues. The germline gives CDR1 LGHDT, CDR2 YNNKEL (reference sequence). CDR3 nucleotides: TGTGCCAGCAGCCAAGCGGCGGGGGGACGAATAGAGACCCAGTACTTC. This encodes CASSQAAGGRIETQYF.

The V gene is TRBV4-3, the J gene TRBJ1-2; a weak D match, TRBD1 (5 bases). The CDR3 runs 15 residues. V was cut by 0 bases and J by 4 bases, with 12 bases left in between. Germline-derived CDR1 and CDR2 are LGHNA and YSLEER. DNA for the CDR3: TGCGCCAGCAGCCAAGATCCGGAGAGGGGCTATGGCTACACCTTC. Its protein product is CASSQDPERGYGYTF.

The chain carries TRBV6-2 or TRBV6-3 and TRBJ2-6, with 8 bases aligning to TRBD1. Germline V gene data show CDR1 as MNHEY and CDR2 as SVGEGT. V was clipped by 2 bases and J by 0 bases; unmatched bases: 12. CDR3 length: 20 amino acids. CDR3 protein: CASSYRPLRTGTSGANVLTF. The CDR3 DNA follows: TGTGCCAGCAGTTACAGGCCCTTAAGGACAGGGACCTCTGGGGCCAACGTCCTGACTTTC.

The chain combines TRBV19 with TRBJ1-4, with D maybe TRBD1 (6 bases). This CDR3 is 13 amino acids long. CDR1 LNHDA and CDR2 SQIVND come from the germline V gene (reference sequence). V lost 6 bases to trimming and J lost 10 bases, with 15 bases between them. The CDR3 coding sequence is TGTGCCAGTAGCCCCGGACAAGGGGGAAAACTGTTTTTT. It codes for CASSPGQGGKLFF.

CDR3 amino acids: CASSQDRRGETF. As DNA, the CDR3 is TGTGCCAGCAGCCAAGATCGTAGGGGGGAAACCTTC. This chain connects TRBV3-1 (or the pseudogene TRBV3-2) to TRBJ1-2; TRBD1 is a possible D gene (6 bases). V lost 0 bases and J lost 14, with 13 bases in between. The CDR3 extends over 12 amino acids. CDR1 is LGHDT, CDR2 YNNKEL, per germline (reference sequence).

The chain has TRBV7-9 and TRBJ2-2; D is possibly TRBD1 (6 bases). Germline V gene data show CDR1 as SEHNR and CDR2 as FQNEAQ (reference sequence). CDR3 length: 15 residues. The V end was cut by 3 bases, the J end by 0 bases, with 8 bases between. The CDR3 sequence: CASSLDSPNTGELFF. CDR3 bases: TGTGCCAGCAGCTTGGACAGCCCGAACACCGGGGAGCTGTTTTTT.